These 8 T cell receptor beta chains were sequenced from one sample in a study of T cells after yellow fever vaccination. TCRdb called the 5' RACE reads again in MiXCR, with one record for every CDR3 protein. The table has 230,000 or so distinct CDR3 sequences, around 3.5% seen once. The input for sequencing was PBMCs, taken 15 days after the yellow fever booster vaccination. Every receptor here comes from a man between 18 and 35 years old who received the YFV17D yellow fever vaccine.

The DNA of the CDR3 is TGTGCCACCAGTTGGAAGCCCGGGACCACCTACGAGCAGTACTTC. The encoded protein is CATSWKPGTTYEQYF. The chain links TRBV24-1 to TRBJ2-7; the D call may be TRBD1 or TRBD2 (5 bases each). The CDR3 length is 15 residues. The germline V gene has CDR1 KGHDR and CDR2 SFDVKD. V dropped 6 bases and J dropped 2 bases, with 16 bases sitting between them.

This clonotype has a count of ten or more. V gene TRBV6-6 combines with J gene TRBJ2-1; D is ambiguous. This CDR3 spans 13 amino acids. Germline lookup yields CDR1 MNHNY and CDR2 SVGAGI (reference sequence). V lost 7 bases to trimming and J lost 2 bases, with 9 bases between them. CDR3 protein: CASTTSPYNEQFF. DNA of the CDR3: TGTGCCAGCACAACAAGCCCCTACAATGAGCAGTTCTTC.

In its sample, this clonotype was seen many times. J is TRBJ2-3 and V is TRBV18, with D perhaps TRBD1 (5 bases). V was clipped by 3 bases and J by 0 bases, with 13 bases between them. This CDR3 contains 16 residues. The germline V gene encodes CDR1 KGHSH and CDR2 LQKENI. CDR3 region: CASSPWRQTSTDTQYF. DNA of the CDR3: TGTGCCAGCTCACCGTGGAGACAGACTAGCACAGATACGCAGTATTTT.

This clonotype has more than one count but fewer than ten. This chain connects TRBV5-6 to TRBJ2-7, with 10 bases matching TRBD1. Trimming removed 2 bases from V and 3 bases from J; junction bases left unmatched: 8. The CDR3 has 16 residues. Germline loops: CDR1 SGHDT, CDR2 YYEEEE. Here the CDR3 DNA reads TGTGCCAGCAGCTTCGTCCCGGGACAGGGGTTCTACGAGCAGTACGTC. Residues: CASSFVPGQGFYEQYV.

This clonotype was seen ten or more times. This chain connects TRBV7-2 to TRBJ2-5; D is unclear. V was shortened by 0 bases and J by 5 bases, with 10 bases between the two germline ends. This CDR3 has 14 amino acids. Germline V lookup: CDR1 SGHTA, CDR2 FQGNSA. Here the CDR3 DNA reads TGTGCCAGCAGCTTAGCGCTAATGTTTGAGACCCAGTACTTC. Protein product: CASSLALMFETQYF.

This clonotype was seen many times. V usage is TRBV12-5 and J usage is TRBJ1-1, with 9 bases that match TRBD1. The CDR3 extends over 14 amino acids. Germline loops: CDR1 LGHNT, CDR2 FRNRAP. The V and J ends lost 6 bases and 5 bases, in that order; junction bases with no gene match: 7. In DNA, the CDR3 is TGTGCTAGTGGAGCCGGGACAGGGATAACTGAAGCTTTCTTT. Translation gives CASGAGTGITEAFF.

This clonotype was observed at least ten times. The chain recombines TRBV12-3 or TRBV12-4 with TRBJ1-1, with D hard to call. V shed 4 bases and J shed 0 bases, with 9 bases lying between them. This CDR3 is 14 amino acids long. The CDR3 coding sequence is TGTGCCAGCAGTTACGCGCATTTGAACACTGAAGCTTTCTTT. Its protein product is CASSYAHLNTEAFF.

This clonotype was seen repeatedly, ten times or more. J is TRBJ1-4 and V is TRBV5-1, with a weak D call TRBD1 (6 bases). This CDR3 has 14 amino acids. Trimming stripped 2 bases from V and 4 bases from J, with 9 bases between. Per germline, CDR1 SGHRS and CDR2 YFSETQ. As DNA, the CDR3 is TGCGCCAGCAGCTTAAGGGACAATAATGAAAAACTGTTTTTT. Translating it yields CASSLRDNNEKLFF.